Included here is one TCR beta chain sequence, with context. In the study's own analysis: Counts of nucleated cells, estimated from reference gene primer amplification, were obtained. Sequenced by immunoSEQ multiplex PCR; TCRdb stores in-frame clones only, minus some. V, J and clone size derive from that table, while D and trimming were established from the DNA sequence. Among some 200,000 clones listed, roughly nine tenths were seen once. The V segment lost 3 bases and the J segment 4 bases; nucleotides outside the gene matches: 2. This CDR3 is built from 15 residues. Germline V CDR1 and CDR2: SGDLS, YYNGEE. The entry originates in a study of blood T cell repertoires in COVID-19. Whole-study context: Nucleic acid was either cDNA or gDNA, and it came from T cells, B-cell-depleted T cells, or PBMCs.

Seattle participants joined during active infection and were tracked over time. Specimen: peripheral blood. The receptor was isolated from a woman in her fifties or sixties with COVID-19, enrolled during active disease. The chain uses TRBV9 and TRBJ2-2, with 11 bases identical to TRBD2. CDR3 sequence reads: CASSALAGGTGELFF. Written as DNA, the CDR3 is TGTGCCAGCAGCGCCCTAGCGGGAGGCACCGGGGAGCTGTTTTTT.